Following are 2 T cell receptor beta chains from one sample sequenced in a study of breast tumors, draining lymph nodes, adjacent tissues. TCRdb processed the multiplex PCR reads anew with MiXCR; each CDR3 protein has one entry. The sample lists approximately 130,000 distinct CDR3 sequences, 20% to 25% occurring once. Samples came from axillary lymph nodes draining the breast cancer. The sequenced material came from axillary lymph node tissue. Every receptor here comes from a female donor with breast cancer. Some clones in this sample may be carry-over from other donors' samples.

This clonotype was counted at least ten times. The chain has TRBV20-1 and TRBJ2-7, with a tentative D call TRBD1 (5 bases). The germline V gene has CDR1 DFQATT and CDR2 SNEGSKA (reference sequence). The CDR3 length is 12 residues. V shed 5 bases and J shed 3 bases, with 11 bases lying between them. CDR3 nucleotide sequence: TGCAGTGCTTCGGCAGGGAACTACGAGCAGTACTTC. The encoded protein is CSASAGNYEQYF.

The V and J genes are TRBV28 and TRBJ1-6; the D is unclear. Trimming removed 6 bases from V and 0 bases from J, with 15 bases in between. Germline CDR1 and CDR2: MDHEN and SYDVKM. CDR3 length: 17 amino acids. The DNA for the CDR3 is TGTGCCAGCAGCCCAGAGTTGGGGAGCTCCTATAATTCACCCCTCCACTTT. This gives the protein CASSPELGSSYNSPLHF.